The 2 T cell receptor beta chains below were found in one sample sequenced in a study of blood T cell repertoires in COVID-19. Measured with immunoSEQ multiplex PCR; TCRdb has only the in-frame clones, and not every one. The table includes over 250,000 clones, about 88% detected once. Sequenced material: PBMCs or T cells enriched from blood (not recorded which). These receptors were taken from a woman aged 50 to 60 who had recovered from COVID-19.

The V gene is TRBV3-1 (or the pseudogene TRBV3-2), the J gene TRBJ1-1, with 7 bases lining up with TRBD1. J gave up 2 bases and V 1 base, and 10 bases lay outside the gene matches. This CDR3 spans 17 amino acids. From germline, CDR1 is LGHDT and CDR2 YNNKEL (reference sequence). CDR3 protein: CASSQASQGGPNTEAFF. In DNA, the CDR3 is TGTGCCAGCAGCCAAGCTTCCCAGGGGGGCCCCAACACTGAAGCTTTCTTT.

The J gene is TRBJ1-6, the V gene TRBV19, with D possibly matching TRBD1 (5 bases). The V gene lost 2 bases and the J gene lost 3 bases, with 5 bases spanning the gap. The CDR3 covers 14 residues. Germline CDR1 reads LNHDA; CDR2 reads SQIVND (reference sequence). The CDR3 DNA is TGTGCCAGTAGTATAACAGGCTATAATTCACCCCTCCACTTT. This codes for CASSITGYNSPLHF.